The source of this TCR beta chain is a study of response to subunit inactivated influenza vaccine. With regard to this clonotype: Its antigen is not known.

Germline V lookup: CDR1 SGHRS, CDR2 YFSETQ. V gave up 4 bases and J gave up 6 bases; unmatched junction bases: 11. CDR3 length: 15 residues. TCRdb called the RT-PCR reads again in MiXCR, with one record for every CDR3 protein. The sample has just under 550,000 distinct CDR3 sequences; less than 25% are singletons. General study points: It was suggested by the authors that few new T cells are recruited by each seasonal influenza vaccination.

Another study also made use of these data, one on T cells expressing NK-cell markers. From that report: UMI-tagged 5'RACE template switching yielded the TCR beta cDNA. One of eight sequenced donors was HCMV-seronegative; the other seven were seropositive. HCMV specificity was not established for the expanded NKG2C+ T cell clones.

The sequenced sample was CD4+ T cells sorted from PBMCs, obtained 11 to 12 days after vaccination. The sequence came from a man aged 50-59 years who received an inactivated influenza vaccine. The gene calls are TRBV5-1 and TRBJ2-3; TRBD1 aligns across 7 bases. This chain's CDR3 is CASSPGTAEGDTQYF. In nucleotides, the CDR3 is TGCGCCAGCAGCCCCGGGACAGCTGAGGGGGATACGCAGTATTTT.